These 30 T cell receptor beta chains were sequenced from one sample in a study of early T cells in non-severe SARS-CoV-2 infection. TCRdb fed the 5' RACE reads into MiXCR, producing one record per CDR3 protein. The repertoire includes 70,000 or so distinct CDR3 sequences, about 12% of them detected once, and roughly 1.3% sits in the top ten. The sample taken for sequencing was whole blood. The receptors stem from an adult who was a healthcare worker with PCR-confirmed SARS-CoV-2 infection or an uninfected control (not recorded which).

This clonotype was recorded at least ten times. The chain uses TRBV20-1 and TRBJ2-1; a weak D match, TRBD2 (7 bases). The CDR3 runs to 18 residues. The V end was cut by 0 bases, the J end by 7 bases, with 25 bases between. The germline V gene has CDR1 DFQATT and CDR2 SNEGSKA (reference sequence). CDR3 DNA: TGCAGTGCTAGAGATGCTGGTCGTAGAGCGGGACAAGCAAATGAGCAGTTCTTC. As protein: CSARDAGRRAGQANEQFF.

This clonotype was detected ten times or more. This chain uses TRBV10-3 with TRBJ2-7; 9 positions match TRBD2. CDR1 is ENHRY and CDR2 is SYGVKD in the germline V gene. The CDR3 has 18 residues. Losses at the gene ends were 2 bases for V and 2 bases for J; bases not matched to a gene: 13. The CDR3 reads CAISEGRLTSGLTYEQYF. DNA for the CDR3: TGTGCCATCAGTGAGGGCAGGTTGACTAGCGGACTAACCTACGAGCAGTACTTC.

This clonotype was recorded at least ten times. This chain uses TRBV6-2 or TRBV6-3 with TRBJ1-5; D might be TRBD1 (5 bases). The CDR3 loop spans 14 amino acids. The germline V and J ends were trimmed by 4 bases and 3 bases, with 10 bases remaining between them. Germline V gene lookup returns CDR1 MNHEY and CDR2 SVGEGT. CDR3 protein: CASSSDSLNQPQHF. The CDR3 nucleotides read TGTGCCAGCAGTTCCGACAGCCTCAATCAGCCCCAGCATTTT.

This clonotype was seen ten or more times. The chain combines TRBV2 with TRBJ1-5; D not certain. There are 14 residues in the CDR3. Looked up from germline, CDR1 is SNHLY and CDR2 is FYNNEI. Trimming removed 1 base at V and 7 bases at J, with 11 bases between. CDR3 sequence (DNA): TGTGCCAGCAGTGAAGGGGAAGTAGGACAGCCCCAGCATTTT. As protein: CASSEGEVGQPQHF. Using reference TRBV2 and TRBJ1-5 for the parts outside the CDR3, the full variable domain is EPEVTQTPSHQVTQMGQEVILRCVPISNHLYFYWYRQILGQKVEFLVSFYNNEISEKSEIFDDQFSVERPDGSNFTLKIRSTKLEDSAMYFCASSEGEVGQPQHFGDGTRLSIL.

The table lists this clonotype with many counts. V is TRBV7-6 and J is TRBJ2-2; 8 positions agree with TRBD1. J lost 2 bases, V lost 5 bases, and 7 bases had no gene match. The CDR3 totals 16 residues. Germline CDR1 reads SGHVS; CDR2 reads FNYEAQ. The CDR3 region is CASSPRQGINTGELFF. The CDR3 nucleotides are TGTGCCAGCAGCCCCCGACAGGGGATCAACACCGGGGAGCTGTTTTTT.

This clonotype was counted many times. V is TRBV7-9 and J is TRBJ2-4; D remains ambiguous. Germline lookup yields CDR1 SEHNR and CDR2 FQNEAQ (reference sequence). This CDR3 spans 15 amino acids. The V gene lost 2 bases and the J gene lost 0 bases, with 8 bases spanning the gap. The CDR3 bases are TGTGCCAGCAGCTTAACAGAATCAGCCAAAAACATTCAGTACTTC. It yields the protein CASSLTESAKNIQYF.

This clonotype came up many times. The chain joins TRBV6-2 or TRBV6-3 to TRBJ2-1, with 7 nucleotides matching TRBD2. V trimming: 7 bases; J trimming: 7 bases; junction bases outside the gene matches: 7. This CDR3 is 13 amino acids long. Germline assignment: CDR1 MNHEY and CDR2 SVGEGT. The CDR3 DNA follows: TGTGCCAGCATTGCGGGAGTTTGGAATGAGCAGTTCTTC. Amino acid sequence: CASIAGVWNEQFF.

This clonotype was recorded at least ten times. The genes are TRBV5-5 and TRBJ1-2; D not resolved. Per germline, CDR1 SGHKS and CDR2 YYEKEE (reference sequence). CDR3 length: 16 residues. V was cut by 0 bases and J by 2 bases, with 14 bases left in between. The CDR3 spells CASSLGLQVGNYGYTF. The CDR3 DNA sequence: TGTGCCAGCAGCTTGGGATTGCAGGTCGGCAACTATGGCTACACCTTC.

In this sample, this clonotype turned up many times. The CDR3 region is CASSKGQGLNTEAFF. The CDR3 DNA follows: TGTGCCAGCAGCAAAGGACAGGGGTTGAACACTGAAGCTTTCTTT. The V and J genes are TRBV27 and TRBJ1-1; 9 bases are shared with TRBD1. The CDR3 has 15 residues. The germline gives CDR1 MNHEY, CDR2 SMNVEV (reference sequence). V shed 6 bases and J 0 bases; nucleotides not matched to a gene: 5.

This clonotype has at least ten counts. The chain joins TRBV11-2 to TRBJ2-6, with D unresolved. The V gene's germline CDR1 is SGHAT and CDR2 FQNNGV. This CDR3 has 16 residues. Trimming took 6 bases from V and 0 from J, leaving 12 bases between them. The CDR3 region is CASSVSRSSGANVLTF. The CDR3, as DNA: TGTGCCAGCAGTGTTAGTCGGAGCTCTGGGGCCAACGTCCTGACTTTC.

The V and J genes are TRBV2 and TRBJ1-2; D not resolved. Germline CDR1 is SNHLY and CDR2 is FYNNEI. V lost 0 bases, J lost 4 bases, and 18 bases lay in between. This CDR3 is 17 amino acids long. Written as DNA, the CDR3 is TGTGCCAGCAGTGAAGCAGGGCCTGGTATTGGCAGCTATGGCTACACCTTC. Protein: CASSEAGPGIGSYGYTF.

This clonotype appeared many times. The DNA of the CDR3 is TGTGCCAGCAGTTTTTACCCTAGCCACGAGACCCAGTACTTC. This sequence encodes CASSFYPSHETQYF. The chain links TRBV27 to TRBJ2-5, with D perhaps TRBD2 (5 bases). With 3 bases removed from V and 5 bases from J, the gap between germline ends came to 13 bases. The germline gives CDR1 MNHEY, CDR2 SMNVEV (reference sequence). The CDR3 covers 14 residues.

The table lists this clonotype with many counts. The V and J genes are TRBV7-9 and TRBJ1-1, with D unresolved. CDR3 length equals 13 residues. From germline, CDR1 is SEHNR and CDR2 FQNEAQ (reference sequence). V shed 1 base and J shed 7 bases, with 10 bases lying between them. CDR3: CASSLVWPDEAFF. The CDR3 DNA reads as TGTGCCAGCAGCTTAGTTTGGCCAGATGAAGCTTTCTTT.

This rearrangement joins TRBV7-2 to TRBJ2-6; D unclear. The CDR3 contains 16 residues. V was cut by 3 bases and J by 0 bases, with 9 bases left in between. Germline V CDR1 and CDR2: SGHTA, FQGNSA. In DNA, the CDR3 is TGTGCCAGCAGCTTTTCCTCAAGCTCTGGGGCCAACGTCCTGACTTTC. This gives the protein CASSFSSSSGANVLTF.

The sample holds a few counts of this clonotype. V is TRBV29-1 and J is TRBJ2-1; D remains ambiguous. The CDR3 is made up of 11 amino acids. CDR1 and CDR2 (germline): SQVTM, ANQGSEA. The ends were cut back, 3 bases at V and 8 bases at J, with 8 bases in the middle. CDR3 residues: CSVDKGYEQFF. The CDR3, as DNA: TGCAGCGTTGACAAGGGCTATGAGCAGTTCTTC.

This clonotype came up many times. V is TRBV4-3 and J is TRBJ1-3; D is possibly TRBD1 (6 bases). V lost 5 bases, J lost 0 bases, and 17 bases lay in between. The CDR3 sequence is 17 residues long. Germline CDR1 LGHNA, CDR2 YSLEER. The CDR3 loop reads CASSFTDRRISGNTIYF. In nucleotides, the CDR3 is TGCGCCAGCAGCTTTACTGACAGGAGGATCTCTGGAAACACCATATATTTT.

This clonotype occurred many times. This rearrangement joins TRBV9 to TRBJ2-1, with D perhaps TRBD2 (6 bases). In germline, CDR1 is SGDLS, CDR2 YYNGEE. CDR3 length: 15 amino acids. The V end lost 0 bases, the J end lost 6 bases, and 13 bases lay between the germline ends. CDR3: CASSVAEGHSNEQFF. CDR3 DNA sequence: TGTGCCAGCAGCGTAGCGGAGGGGCACAGCAATGAGCAGTTCTTC.

This clonotype showed up many times. The J gene is TRBJ1-2, the V gene TRBV7-6; D call uncertain. The CDR3 is 12 residues long. Trimming took off 1 base at V and 8 bases at J, with 8 bases between the two ends. Germline CDR1 reads SGHVS; CDR2 reads FNYEAQ. The chain's CDR3 is CASSLGGGGYTF. The CDR3 DNA reads as TGTGCCAGCAGCTTAGGTGGAGGAGGCTACACCTTC.

At least ten counts were recorded for this clonotype. This sequence joins TRBV10-3 and TRBJ2-7, with TRBD1 matching 8 bases. Trimming cost V 5 bases and J 5 bases; bases outside gene matches: 5. Germline V CDR1 and CDR2: ENHRY, SYGVKD. The CDR3 has 13 residues. CDR3 protein: CAISKQGQDEQYF. CDR3 DNA sequence: TGTGCCATCAGTAAACAGGGACAGGACGAGCAGTACTTC.

In this sample, this clonotype turned up a few times. The chain is built from TRBV11-2 and TRBJ2-6; no definite D call. The germline V gene has CDR1 SGHAT and CDR2 FQNNGV. The CDR3 runs 14 residues. The V gene lost 5 bases and the J gene lost 1 base, with 6 bases spanning the gap. This chain's CDR3 is CASSLGSGANVLTF. In DNA form, the CDR3 reads TGTGCCAGCAGCCTGGGGTCTGGGGCCAACGTCCTGACTTTC.

This clonotype was counted ten times or more. The chain uses TRBV4-1 and TRBJ1-2; 8 bases are a match to TRBD1. The CDR3 totals 15 residues. Trimming at V came to 4 bases and at J to 8 bases, leaving 12 bases not matched to a gene. Per the germline V gene, CDR1 is MGHRA and CDR2 is YSYEKL. The CDR3 DNA reads TGCGCCAGCAGCCCCACGGACAGGGAGGAAGGCGGCTACACCTTC. Translation: CASSPTDREEGGYTF.

This clonotype has ten or more counts. The gene calls are TRBV19 and TRBJ2-2; D might be TRBD2 (6 bases). Germline-derived CDR1 and CDR2 are LNHDA and SQIVND (reference sequence). V lost 9 bases to trimming and J lost 5 bases, with 19 bases between them. The CDR3 extends over 15 amino acids. In nucleotides, the CDR3 is TGTGCCAGCTATCCCCTGGCGGGGAGTACCGGGGAGCTGTTTTTT. This sequence encodes CASYPLAGSTGELFF.

The chain combines TRBV29-1 with TRBJ2-6; weak D call: TRBD2 (5 bases). Trimming removed 6 bases at V and 1 base at J, with 10 bases between. CDR1 SQVTM and CDR2 ANQGSEA come from the germline V gene. This CDR3 is 14 amino acids long. The CDR3 DNA is TGCAGCGTGACGGAGGCGTCTGGGGCCAACGTCCTGACTTTC. Translating gives CSVTEASGANVLTF.

The V call is TRBV28, the J call TRBJ1-1, with a weak D call TRBD1 (6 bases). The CDR3 is 13 residues long. Germline V gene data show CDR1 as MDHEN and CDR2 as SYDVKM. With 6 bases removed from V and 13 bases from J, the gap between germline ends came to 21 bases. The CDR3 reads CASRESEGGKVFF. The CDR3 nucleotides read TGTGCCAGCAGAGAGTCCGAGGGGGGGAAAGTTTTCTTT.

This clonotype was detected ten times or more. The rearrangement links TRBV5-1 to TRBJ1-1; TRBD1 might be the D (6 bases). The CDR3 covers 14 residues. V shed 6 bases and J shed 5 bases, with 17 bases lying between them. Germline V lookup: CDR1 SGHRS, CDR2 YFSETQ. The CDR3 is CASKVAGDRTEAFF. CDR3 DNA: TGCGCCAGCAAAGTCGCAGGGGATCGGACTGAAGCTTTCTTT. Filled out from reference TRBV5-1 and TRBJ1-1, the complete variable domain reads KAGVTQTPRYLIKTRGQQVTLSCSPISGHRSVSWYQQTPGQGLQFLFEYFSETQRNKGNFPGRFSGRQFSNSRSEMNVSTLELGDSALYLCASKVAGDRTEAFFGQGTRLTVV.

This clonotype was observed many times. The chain joins TRBV6-2 or TRBV6-3 to TRBJ2-1; D may match TRBD1 or TRBD2 (6 bases each). Germline CDR1 is MNHEY and CDR2 is SVGEGT. The CDR3 totals 16 residues. The V end was cut by 7 bases, the J end by 12 bases, with 28 bases between. CDR3 sequence: CASTEGGQILLRGQFF. For the CDR3, the DNA is TGTGCCAGCACGGAAGGGGGGCAGATCTTACTACGAGGGCAGTTCTTC.

This clonotype was recorded many times. The chain couples TRBV7-9 to TRBJ2-1; 7 bases fit TRBD2. V lost 1 base, J lost 0 bases, and 6 bases stayed unmatched. CDR1 and CDR2 (germline): SEHNR, FQNEAQ (reference sequence). The CDR3 extends over 17 amino acids. CDR3 loop: CASSLVGGKSSYNEQFF. Here the CDR3 DNA reads TGTGCCAGCAGCTTAGTGGGAGGGAAAAGCTCCTACAATGAGCAGTTCTTC.

This clonotype was recorded at least ten times. The rearrangement links TRBV16 to TRBJ1-4; D is possibly TRBD1 (5 bases). The CDR3 consists of 14 residues. CDR1 KGHSY and CDR2 FQNENV come from the germline V gene. Trimming removed 3 bases from V and 7 bases from J, with 12 bases in between. The CDR3 region is CASSHSGTGEKLFF. The CDR3 DNA reads TGTGCCAGCAGCCACTCCGGGACCGGTGAAAAACTGTTTTTT.

This clonotype was picked up many times. The V gene is TRBV6-2 or TRBV6-3, the J gene TRBJ2-3; 7 positions agree with TRBD2. Trimming at V came to 5 bases and at J to 3 bases, leaving 14 bases not matched to a gene. This CDR3 spans 17 amino acids. Looked up from germline, CDR1 is MNHEY and CDR2 is SVGEGT. This CDR3 reads CASSPKTSWRETDTQYF. CDR3 nucleotide sequence: TGTGCCAGCAGTCCAAAAACGTCTTGGCGGGAGACAGATACGCAGTATTTT.

This clonotype was observed at least ten times. The chain couples TRBV13 to TRBJ2-2; D possibly uses TRBD1 or TRBD2 (5 bases each). Germline CDR1 and CDR2: PRHDT and FYEKMQ (reference sequence). The CDR3 is 17 amino acids. V dropped 3 bases and J dropped 0 bases, with 14 bases sitting between them. CDR3 sequence: CASSFQLGDPNTGELFF. CDR3 bases: TGTGCCAGCAGCTTTCAGTTGGGGGACCCGAACACCGGGGAGCTGTTTTTT.